This TCR beta chain originates from a study of T cells in Graves' hyperthyroidism and ophthalmopathy. Using RNA transcripts as the source, TCR beta CDR3 regions were amplified. Carried out on the TCR CDR3, a first-round RT-PCR used the HTBI primer set. From the multiplex PCR reads, TCRdb called clonotypes with MiXCR, one entry per CDR3 protein. This sample has more than 150,000 distinct CDR3 sequences, with about a sixth found just once. This clonotype was counted at least ten times. The trim removed 8 bases at V and 4 bases at J, leaving 10 bases unmatched. The CDR3 extends over 14 amino acids. Germline V gives CDR1 MNHNS, CDR2 SASEGT.

The TCR comes from a woman between 45 and 65 years old with Graves' hyperthyroidism. The rearrangement links TRBV6-1 to TRBJ2-5; 7 positions match TRBD1. Sequenced material: blood. CDR3 nucleotides: TGTGCCAGCTCCCCGGGACAGATACGAGAGACCCAGTACTTC. Its protein is CASSPGQIRETQYF.